This is a list of T cell receptor beta chains from one sample in a study of shared clonotypes between healthy human individuals. TCRdb keeps only in-frame clones here, not all; method: immunoSEQ multiplex PCR. This sample has over a million clones; around 82% occur once, and the top ten carry 0.5% to 0.6%. Sequenced sample: memory CD4+ T cells from PBMCs. The receptors here all came from a man between 18 and 29 years old in good health. Some clones in this sample may be carry-over from other donors' samples. Both conserved end residues are part of each CDR3. A D gene is named only where the DNA matches it firmly. Rows may omit the clone size; those that give it use once, few, many or a size class.

NA	TRBV18	TRBD1	TRBJ2-1	TGTGCCAGCTCCCAGACAGGGGCCACCTACAATGAGCAGTTCTTC	CASSQTGATYNEQFF
few	TRBV6-1	NA	TRBJ1-2	TGTGCCAGCAGTGAACGGTTCCAGACCAACTATGGCTACACCTTC	CASSERFQTNYGYTF
NA	TRBV4-2	TRBD2	TRBJ2-3	TGTGCCAGCAGCCACCAGACTAGCGGGAACGCAGATACGCAGTATTTT	CASSHQTSGNADTQYF
NA	TRBV28	TRBD1	TRBJ2-1	TGTGCCAGCAGTTTATCCGGACAGGGGCGATACAATGAGCAGTTCTTC	CASSLSGQGRYNEQFF
few	TRBV19	NA	TRBJ2-5	TGTGCCAGTAGTAGCGGAGGGACGGTGACAGAGACCCAGTACTTC	CASSSGGTVTETQYF
NA	TRBV7-9	NA	TRBJ1-1	TGTGCCAGCAGCTTAAGACAGGCGAACACTGAAGCTTTCTTT	CASSLRQANTEAFF
once	TRBV28	NA	TRBJ1-1	TGTGCCAGCAGCACCGCAGGCGTAGACACTGAAGCTTTCTTT	CASSTAGVDTEAFF
NA	TRBV21-1	NA	TRBJ1-5	TGTGCCAGCAGCAAAGCGCGTGGAGGGGAGACCAATCAGCCCCAGCATTTT	CASSKARGGETNQPQHF
few	TRBV7-2	NA	TRBJ1-2	TGTGCCAGCAGTGGAGACGGGACAAGCAACTATGGCTACACCTTC	CASSGDGTSNYGYTF
NA	TRBV28	NA	TRBJ2-7	TGTGCCAGCAGCTCCGGAGGGGGAGGGTTAGTCTACGAGCAGTACTTC	CASSSGGGGLVYEQYF
NA	TRBV30	NA	TRBJ1-5	TGTGCCTGGGACGGGGGCAGGGGTCAGCCCCAGCATTTT	CAWDGGRGQPQHF
NA	TRBV11-2	NA	TRBJ2-1	TGTGCCAGCAGGGAGCTTATTAGCTCCTACAATGAGCAGTTCTTC	CASRELISSYNEQFF
few	TRBV19	NA	TRBJ1-5	TGTGCCAGTAGCGCCTTCCCGTGGGAGCCCCAGCATTTT	CASSAFPWEPQHF
NA	TRBV7-2	TRBD1	TRBJ2-7	TGTGCCAGCAGCTCCCGGACAGGTACTTCCTACGAGCAGTACTTC	CASSSRTGTSYEQYF
NA	TRBV7-9	NA	TRBJ2-3	TGTGCCAGCAGCTTAGGACTCCGGGATAGAGATACGCAGTATTTT	CASSLGLRDRDTQYF
NA	TRBV6-6	NA	TRBJ1-2	TGTGCCAGCAGTTACTCGACGGGCAACTATGGCTACACCTTC	CASSYSTGNYGYTF
NA	TRBV7-9	NA	TRBJ1-1	TGTGCCAGCAGCTTAGCCGGGGTTACTGAAGCTTTCTTT	CASSLAGVTEAFF
NA	TRBV29-1	TRBD2	TRBJ2-1	TGCAGCGTCTTGGGAGGGAGGGCCCGGGGCAATGAGCAGTTCTTC	CSVLGGRARGNEQFF
NA	TRBV5-1	NA	TRBJ1-4	TGCGCCAGCAGCTTGGAGCAGGGACCGTACGAAAAACTGTTTTTT	CASSLEQGPYEKLFF
NA	TRBV28	NA	TRBJ2-7	TGTGCCAGCAGTCTACGCGACGAGCAGTACTTC	CASSLRDEQYF
NA	TRBV18	NA	TRBJ1-5	TGTGCCAGCTCACTCACCTTAAATCAGCCCCAGCATTTT	CASSLTLNQPQHF
NA	TRBV4-2	TRBD1	TRBJ1-2	TGTGCCAGCAGCCAAGATTGGGGACAGCTCTATGGCTACACCTTC	CASSQDWGQLYGYTF
NA	TRBV5-4	TRBD2	TRBJ2-2	TGTGCCAGCAGGACCGGGACTAGCCCCACCGGGGAGCTGTTTTTT	CASRTGTSPTGELFF
NA	TRBV5-1	NA	TRBJ1-4	TGCGCCAGCAGCTTGGCCTCCCGGGCATTCCGAGCGACTGAAAAACTGTTTTTT	CASSLASRAFRATEKLFF
NA	TRBV4-2	NA	TRBJ1-2	TGTGCCAGTCGTGAAGCTATAGGCTACGACTATGGCTACACCTTC	CASREAIGYDYGYTF
NA	TRBV25-1	NA	TRBJ1-2	TGTGCCAGCACGGTGGGGGCAGGCTATGGCTACACCTTC	CASTVGAGYGYTF
NA	TRBV7-8	NA	TRBJ1-3	TGTGCCAGCAGCTTAGATAGCTCTGGAAACACCATATATTTT	CASSLDSSGNTIYF
NA	TRBV5-1	NA	TRBJ2-1	TGCGCCAGCAGATACCAGGGATCCTACAATGAGCAGTTCTTC	CASRYQGSYNEQFF
few	TRBV6-5	NA	TRBJ1-1	TGTGCCAGCACCATACTAGGGGACACTGAAGCTTTCTTT	CASTILGDTEAFF
NA	TRBV7-2	TRBD1	TRBJ1-3	TGTGCCAGCAGCCGAACAGGGGGAACTGGAAACACCATATATTTT	CASSRTGGTGNTIYF
once	TRBV5-8	TRBD1	TRBJ2-7	TGTGCCAGCAGGCGGACAGGGGTTAACGAGCAGTACTTC	CASRRTGVNEQYF
once	TRBV6-1	NA	TRBJ1-5	TGTGCCAGCAGGTCCTCGGGCAGAAATCAGCCCCAGCATTTT	CASRSSGRNQPQHF
few	TRBV19	NA	TRBJ2-7	TGTGCCAGTAGCCTTACCTCAGGGCATGTCTACGAGCAGTACTTC	CASSLTSGHVYEQYF
few	TRBV7-9	NA	TRBJ1-2	TGTGCCAGCAGCTTAACTGATCTGGGAGGCTACACCTTC	CASSLTDLGGYTF
NA	TRBV30	TRBD2	TRBJ2-5	TGTGCCTGGAGTGGGCCTCTTTCCTTTACTAGCGGACAAGACCAAGAGACCCAGTACTTC	CAWSGPLSFTSGQDQETQYF
NA	TRBV7-2	TRBD1	TRBJ1-1	TGTGCCAGCAGCTTTGGGACAGGGAACACTGAAGCTTTCTTT	CASSFGTGNTEAFF
NA	TRBV28	TRBD1	TRBJ1-1	TGTGCCAGCAGTTTTTCGCAGGGGGGAGTTGGCACTGAAGCTTTCTTT	CASSFSQGGVGTEAFF
NA	TRBV7-8	TRBD1	TRBJ1-3	TGTGCCAGCAGCGGTGACAGGGCCGGAAACACCATATATTTT	CASSGDRAGNTIYF
NA	TRBV9	TRBD2	TRBJ2-7	TGTGCCAGCAGCGCGAGACTAGCGGGAGGGGACTCGTATATCGAGCAGTACTTC	CASSARLAGGDSYIEQYF
NA	TRBV11-3	TRBD1	TRBJ2-7	TGTGCCAGCAGCTCACAGGGGGGATTGTACGAGCAGTACTTC	CASSSQGGLYEQYF
NA	TRBV27	TRBD2	TRBJ2-1	TGTGCCAGCAGTTTAACTAGCGGGATCTACAATGAGCAGTTCTTC	CASSLTSGIYNEQFF
NA	TRBV2	NA	TRBJ1-2	TGTGCCAGCAGTGAAGGCGGGCAGGCCTATGGCTACACCTTC	CASSEGGQAYGYTF